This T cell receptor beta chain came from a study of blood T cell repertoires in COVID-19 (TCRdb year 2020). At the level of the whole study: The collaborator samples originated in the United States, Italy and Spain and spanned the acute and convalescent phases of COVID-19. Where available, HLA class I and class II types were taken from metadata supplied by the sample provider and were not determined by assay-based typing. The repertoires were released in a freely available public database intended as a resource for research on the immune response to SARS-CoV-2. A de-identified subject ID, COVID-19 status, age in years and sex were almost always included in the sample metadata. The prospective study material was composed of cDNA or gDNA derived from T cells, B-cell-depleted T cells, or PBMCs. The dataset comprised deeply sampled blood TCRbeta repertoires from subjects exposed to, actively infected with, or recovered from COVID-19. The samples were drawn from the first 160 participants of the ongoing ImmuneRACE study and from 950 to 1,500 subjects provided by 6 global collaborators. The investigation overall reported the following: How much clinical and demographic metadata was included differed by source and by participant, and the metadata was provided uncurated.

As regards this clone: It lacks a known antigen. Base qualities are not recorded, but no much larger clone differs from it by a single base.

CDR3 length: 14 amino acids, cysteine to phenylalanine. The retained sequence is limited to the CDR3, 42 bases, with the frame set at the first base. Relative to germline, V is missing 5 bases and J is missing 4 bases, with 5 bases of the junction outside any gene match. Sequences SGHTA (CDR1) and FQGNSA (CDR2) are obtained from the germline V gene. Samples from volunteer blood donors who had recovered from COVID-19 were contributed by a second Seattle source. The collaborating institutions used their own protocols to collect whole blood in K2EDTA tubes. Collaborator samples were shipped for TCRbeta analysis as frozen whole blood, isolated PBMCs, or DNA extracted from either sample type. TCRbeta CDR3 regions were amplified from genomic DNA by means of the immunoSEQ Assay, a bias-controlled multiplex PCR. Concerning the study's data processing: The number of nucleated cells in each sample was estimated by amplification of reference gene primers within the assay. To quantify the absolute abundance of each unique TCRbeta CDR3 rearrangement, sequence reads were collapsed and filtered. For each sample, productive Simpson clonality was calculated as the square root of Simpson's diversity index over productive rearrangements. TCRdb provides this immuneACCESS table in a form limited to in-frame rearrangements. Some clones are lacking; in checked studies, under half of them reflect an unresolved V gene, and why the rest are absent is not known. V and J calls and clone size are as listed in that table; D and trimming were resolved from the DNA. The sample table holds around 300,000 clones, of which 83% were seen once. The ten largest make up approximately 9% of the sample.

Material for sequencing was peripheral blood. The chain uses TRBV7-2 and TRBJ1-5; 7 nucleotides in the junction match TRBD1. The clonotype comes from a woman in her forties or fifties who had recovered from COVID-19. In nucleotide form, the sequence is TGTGCCAGCAGCCAACAGGGGAGGAATCAGCCCCAGCATTTT. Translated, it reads CASSQQGRNQPQHF. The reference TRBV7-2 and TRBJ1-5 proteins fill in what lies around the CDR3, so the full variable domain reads GAGVSQSPSNKVTEKGKDVELRCDPISGHTALYWYRQSLGQGLEFLIYFQGNSAPDKSGLPSDRFSAERTGGSVSTLTIQRTQQEDSAVYLCASSQQGRNQPQHFGDGTRLSIL.